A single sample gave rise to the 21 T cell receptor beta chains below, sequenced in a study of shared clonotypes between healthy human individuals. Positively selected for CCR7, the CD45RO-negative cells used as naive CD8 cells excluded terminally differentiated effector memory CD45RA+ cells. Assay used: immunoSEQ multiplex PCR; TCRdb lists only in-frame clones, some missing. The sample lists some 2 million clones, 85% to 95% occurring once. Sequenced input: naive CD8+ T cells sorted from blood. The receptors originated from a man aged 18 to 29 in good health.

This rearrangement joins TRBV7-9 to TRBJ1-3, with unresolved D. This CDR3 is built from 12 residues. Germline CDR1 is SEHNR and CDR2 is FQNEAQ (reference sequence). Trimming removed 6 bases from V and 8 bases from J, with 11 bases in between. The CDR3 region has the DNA TGTGCCAGCAGGGACCACAGAGACACCATATATTTT. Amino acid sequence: CASRDHRDTIYF.

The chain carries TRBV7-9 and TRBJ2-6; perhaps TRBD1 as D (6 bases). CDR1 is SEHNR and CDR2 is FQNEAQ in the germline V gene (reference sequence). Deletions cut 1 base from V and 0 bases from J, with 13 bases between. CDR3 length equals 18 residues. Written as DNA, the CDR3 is TGTGCCAGCAGCTTAGTGGCAGGGGCCCTCTCTGGGGCCAACGTCCTGACTTTC. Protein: CASSLVAGALSGANVLTF.

For the CDR3, the DNA is TGTGCCACCACCAAGACAGGGGCCTACGAGCAGTACTTC. Protein sequence: CATTKTGAYEQYF. The chain couples TRBV15 to TRBJ2-7; 8 nucleotides line up with TRBD1. After removal of 7 bases from V and 2 bases from J, the junction contained 4 bases not matched to a gene. Germline V CDR1 and CDR2: LNHNV, YYDKDF (reference sequence). The CDR3 is 13 amino acids.

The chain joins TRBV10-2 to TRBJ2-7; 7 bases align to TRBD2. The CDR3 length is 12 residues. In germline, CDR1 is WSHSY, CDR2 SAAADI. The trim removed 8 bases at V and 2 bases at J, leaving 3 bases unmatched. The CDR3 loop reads CASAAGPYEQYF. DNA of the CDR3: TGCGCCAGCGCAGCGGGACCCTACGAGCAGTACTTC.

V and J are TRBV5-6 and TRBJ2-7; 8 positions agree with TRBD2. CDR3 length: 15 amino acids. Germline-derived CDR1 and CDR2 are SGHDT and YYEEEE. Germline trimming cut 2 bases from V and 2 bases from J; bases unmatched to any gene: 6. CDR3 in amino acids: CASSLSGSSAYEQYF. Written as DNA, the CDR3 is TGTGCCAGCAGCTTAAGCGGGAGTTCCGCCTACGAGCAGTACTTC.

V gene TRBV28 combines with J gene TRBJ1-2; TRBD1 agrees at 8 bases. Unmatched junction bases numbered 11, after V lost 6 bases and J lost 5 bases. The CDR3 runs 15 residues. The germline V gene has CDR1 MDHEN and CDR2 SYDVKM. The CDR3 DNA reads TGTGCCAGCAGCCCCTCAGGGGGCCTCTGGTATGGCTACACCTTC. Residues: CASSPSGGLWYGYTF.

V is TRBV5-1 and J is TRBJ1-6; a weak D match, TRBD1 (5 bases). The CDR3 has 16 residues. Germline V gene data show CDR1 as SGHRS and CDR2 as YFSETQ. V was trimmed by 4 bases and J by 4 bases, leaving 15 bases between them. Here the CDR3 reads CASSPDGGGYNSPLHF. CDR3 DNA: TGCGCCAGCAGCCCGGACGGGGGGGGTTATAATTCACCCCTCCACTTT.

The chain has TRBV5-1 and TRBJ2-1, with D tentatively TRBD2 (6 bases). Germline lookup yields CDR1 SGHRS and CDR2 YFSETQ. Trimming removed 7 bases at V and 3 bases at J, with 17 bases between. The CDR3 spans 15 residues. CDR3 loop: CASRPRGSGYNEQFF. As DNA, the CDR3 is TGCGCCAGCCGCCCCCGGGGTAGCGGCTACAATGAGCAGTTCTTC.

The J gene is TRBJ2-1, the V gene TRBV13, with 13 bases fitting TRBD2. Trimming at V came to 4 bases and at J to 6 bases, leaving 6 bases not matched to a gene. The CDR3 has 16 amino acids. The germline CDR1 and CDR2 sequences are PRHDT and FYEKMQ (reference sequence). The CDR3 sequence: CASSSPGLAGINEQFF. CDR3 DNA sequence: TGTGCCAGCAGCTCCCCGGGACTAGCGGGAATCAATGAGCAGTTCTTC.

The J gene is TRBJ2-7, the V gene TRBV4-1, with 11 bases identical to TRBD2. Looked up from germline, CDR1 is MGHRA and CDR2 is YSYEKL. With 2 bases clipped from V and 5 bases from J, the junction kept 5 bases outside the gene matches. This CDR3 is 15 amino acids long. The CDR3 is CASSQIAGGQDEQYF. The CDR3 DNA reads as TGCGCCAGCAGCCAAATAGCGGGGGGGCAGGACGAGCAGTACTTC.

The CDR3 coding sequence is TGCGCCAGCAGCCCCGGGGCTTACATCAGCGGTGAGCAGTTCTTC. It codes for CASSPGAYISGEQFF. J is TRBJ2-1 and V is TRBV4-1, with D possibly called TRBD1 or TRBD2 (5 bases each). Germline V CDR1 and CDR2: MGHRA, YSYEKL. V gave up 4 bases and J gave up 9 bases, with 19 bases separating them. This CDR3 is built from 15 residues.

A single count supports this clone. This chain's CDR3 is CASSLGDLSGANVLTF. CDR3 DNA sequence: TGTGCCAGCAGCTTAGGTGATCTGTCTGGGGCCAACGTCCTGACTTTC. The chain joins TRBV11-1 to TRBJ2-6; D unresolved. Trimming pared 1 base from V and 1 base from J, leaving 8 bases between. The CDR3 consists of 16 residues. CDR1 and CDR2 (germline): SGHAT, FQDESV (reference sequence).

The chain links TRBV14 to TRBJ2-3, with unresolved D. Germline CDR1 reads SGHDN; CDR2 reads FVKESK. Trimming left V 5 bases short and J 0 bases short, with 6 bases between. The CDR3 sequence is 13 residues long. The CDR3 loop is CASSSDSTDTQYF. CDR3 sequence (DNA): TGTGCCAGCAGCTCGGACAGCACAGATACGCAGTATTTT.

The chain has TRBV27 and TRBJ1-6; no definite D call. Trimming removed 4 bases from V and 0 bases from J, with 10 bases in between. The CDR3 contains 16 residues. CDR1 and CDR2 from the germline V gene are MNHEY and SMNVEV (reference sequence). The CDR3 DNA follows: TGTGCCAGCAGTTCGGAGGGCTTCTCCTATAATTCACCCCTCCACTTT. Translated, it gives CASSSEGFSYNSPLHF.

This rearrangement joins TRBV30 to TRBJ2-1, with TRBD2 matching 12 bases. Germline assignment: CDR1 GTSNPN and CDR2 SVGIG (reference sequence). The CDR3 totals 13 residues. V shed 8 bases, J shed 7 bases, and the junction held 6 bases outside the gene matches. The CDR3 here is CAGETSGRNEQFF. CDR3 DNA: TGTGCCGGGGAGACTAGCGGGAGAAATGAGCAGTTCTTC.

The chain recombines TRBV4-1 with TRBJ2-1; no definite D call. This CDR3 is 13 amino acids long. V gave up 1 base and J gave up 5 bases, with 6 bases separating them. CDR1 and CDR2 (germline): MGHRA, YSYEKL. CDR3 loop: CASSQALNNEQFF. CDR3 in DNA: TGCGCCAGCAGCCAAGCACTCAACAATGAGCAGTTCTTC.

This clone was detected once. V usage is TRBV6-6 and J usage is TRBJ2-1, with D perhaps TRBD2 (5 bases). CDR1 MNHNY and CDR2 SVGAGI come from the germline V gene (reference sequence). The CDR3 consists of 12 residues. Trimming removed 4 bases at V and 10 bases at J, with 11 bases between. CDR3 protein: CASSFGGGEQFF. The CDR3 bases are TGTGCCAGCAGTTTCGGAGGTGGCGAGCAGTTCTTC.

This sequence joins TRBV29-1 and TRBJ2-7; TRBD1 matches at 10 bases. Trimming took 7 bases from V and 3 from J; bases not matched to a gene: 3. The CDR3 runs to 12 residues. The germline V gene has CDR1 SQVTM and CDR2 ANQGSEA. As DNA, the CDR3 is TGCAGCGCCAGGACAGGGGGCTACGAGCAGTACTTC. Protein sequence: CSARTGGYEQYF.

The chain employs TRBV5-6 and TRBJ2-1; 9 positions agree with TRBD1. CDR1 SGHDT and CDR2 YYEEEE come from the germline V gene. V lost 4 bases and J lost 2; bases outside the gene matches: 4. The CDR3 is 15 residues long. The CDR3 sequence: CASSGDRVPYNEQFF. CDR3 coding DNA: TGTGCCAGCAGCGGGGACAGGGTCCCCTACAATGAGCAGTTCTTC.

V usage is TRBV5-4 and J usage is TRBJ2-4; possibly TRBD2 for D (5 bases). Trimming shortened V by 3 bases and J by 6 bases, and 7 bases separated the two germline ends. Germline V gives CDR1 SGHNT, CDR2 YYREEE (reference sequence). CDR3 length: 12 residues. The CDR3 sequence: CASSSGGNIQYF. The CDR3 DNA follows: TGTGCCAGCAGCTCAGGAGGAAACATTCAGTACTTC.

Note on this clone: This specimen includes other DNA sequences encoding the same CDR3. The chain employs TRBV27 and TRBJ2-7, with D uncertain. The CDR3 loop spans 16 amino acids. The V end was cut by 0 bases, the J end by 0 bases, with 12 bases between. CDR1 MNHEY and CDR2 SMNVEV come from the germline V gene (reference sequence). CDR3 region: CASSLSPGLSSYEQYF. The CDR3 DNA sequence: TGTGCCAGCAGTTTATCCCCCGGGCTAAGCTCCTACGAGCAGTACTTC.